One TCR beta chain is described in this entry. Antigen unknown. This sample is drawn from a study of chemoradiotherapy in HPV16-positive cancers. Study details: Candidate HPV-specific T-cell clones and common TCR motifs came from functional assays in two HPV16-positive patients. Study-wide results and limits: Only two HPV16-positive patients supplied the functional HPV-specificity definition. Candidate HPV-specific clones and E7-related TCR motifs grew in tumor during treatment.

Generated by immunoSEQ multiplex PCR, the TCRdb table keeps only in-frame clones and is missing some. The data show roughly 19,000 clones, with around 87% seen just once and approximately 2.5% held by the top ten. CDR3 length equals 15 residues. From germline, CDR1 is SGHTA and CDR2 FQGNSA. Trimming cost V 3 bases and J 3 bases; bases outside gene matches: 6. Repeated repertoire sampling spanned the course of chemoradiotherapy. This TCR came from a human donor with HPV-associated anogenital cancer. The chain is built from TRBV7-2 and TRBJ2-7; 9 bases are shared with TRBD1. Sequenced material: blood, taken from a patient who underwent chemoradiotherapy. CDR3: CASSLAGQGIYEQYF. The CDR3 DNA reads TGTGCCAGCAGCTTGGCGGGACAGGGCATCTACGAGCAGTACTTC.